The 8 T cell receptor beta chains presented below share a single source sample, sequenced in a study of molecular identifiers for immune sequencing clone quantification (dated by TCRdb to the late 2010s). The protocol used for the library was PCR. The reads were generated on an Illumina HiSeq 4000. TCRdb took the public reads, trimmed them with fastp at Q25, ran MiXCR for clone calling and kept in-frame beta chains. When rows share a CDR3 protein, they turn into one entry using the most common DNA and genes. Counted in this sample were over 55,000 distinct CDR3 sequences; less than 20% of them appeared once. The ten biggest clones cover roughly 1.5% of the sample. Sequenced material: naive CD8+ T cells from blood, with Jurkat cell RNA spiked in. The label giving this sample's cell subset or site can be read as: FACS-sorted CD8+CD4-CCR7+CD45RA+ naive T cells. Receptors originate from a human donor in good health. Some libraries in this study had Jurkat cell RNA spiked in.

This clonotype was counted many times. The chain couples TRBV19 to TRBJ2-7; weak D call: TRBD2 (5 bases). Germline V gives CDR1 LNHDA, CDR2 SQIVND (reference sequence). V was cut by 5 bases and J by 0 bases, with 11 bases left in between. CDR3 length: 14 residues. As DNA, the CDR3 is TGTGCCAGTAGTGACGTAGCGATCTCCTACGAGCAGTACTTC. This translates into CASSDVAISYEQYF.

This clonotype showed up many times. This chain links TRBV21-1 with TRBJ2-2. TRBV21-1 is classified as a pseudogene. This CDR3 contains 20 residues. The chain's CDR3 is CASSNENTHIPRGNTGELFF. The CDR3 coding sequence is TGTGCCAGCAGCAATGAAAATACCCATATCCCACGGGGGAACACCGGGGAGCTGTTTTTT.

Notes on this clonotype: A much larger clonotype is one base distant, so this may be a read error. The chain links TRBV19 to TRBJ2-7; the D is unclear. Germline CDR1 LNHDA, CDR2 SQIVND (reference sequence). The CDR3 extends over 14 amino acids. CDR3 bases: TGTGCCAGTAGTATTCGGCCGGCTACCTACGGGCAGTACTTC. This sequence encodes CASSIRPATYGQYF.

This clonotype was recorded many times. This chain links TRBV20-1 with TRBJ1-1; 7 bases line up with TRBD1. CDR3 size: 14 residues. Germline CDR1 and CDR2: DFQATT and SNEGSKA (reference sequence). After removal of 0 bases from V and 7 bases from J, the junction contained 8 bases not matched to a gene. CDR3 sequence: CSARDRGQGLEAFF. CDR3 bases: TGCAGTGCTAGAGATAGGGGGCAGGGCCTTGAAGCTTTCTTT.

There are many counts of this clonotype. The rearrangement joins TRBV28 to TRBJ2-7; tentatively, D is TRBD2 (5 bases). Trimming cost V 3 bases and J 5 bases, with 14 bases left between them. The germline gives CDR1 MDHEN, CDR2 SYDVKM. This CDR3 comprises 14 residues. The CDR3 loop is CASSFSGSADEQYF. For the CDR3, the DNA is TGTGCCAGCAGTTTTAGTGGGAGTGCCGACGAGCAGTACTTC.

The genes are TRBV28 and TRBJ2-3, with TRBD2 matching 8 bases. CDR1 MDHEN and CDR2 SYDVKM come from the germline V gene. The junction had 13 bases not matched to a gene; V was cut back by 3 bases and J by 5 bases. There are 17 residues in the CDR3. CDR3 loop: CASSFGSGGLSKDTQYF. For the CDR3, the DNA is TGTGCCAGCAGTTTTGGGTCGGGGGGGCTTTCCAAAGATACGCAGTATTTT. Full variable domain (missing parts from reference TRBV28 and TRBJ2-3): DVKVTQSSRYLVKRTGEKVFLECVQDMDHENMFWYRQDPGLGLRLIYFSYDVKMKEKGDIPEGYSVSREKKERFSLILESASTNQTSMYLCASSFGSGGLSKDTQYFGPGTRLTVL.

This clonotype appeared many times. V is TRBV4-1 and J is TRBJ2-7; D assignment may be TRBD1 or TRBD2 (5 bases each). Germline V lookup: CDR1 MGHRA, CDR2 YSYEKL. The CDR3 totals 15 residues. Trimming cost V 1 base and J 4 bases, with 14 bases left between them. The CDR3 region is CASSQGAGTVYEQYF. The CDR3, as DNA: TGCGCCAGCAGCCAAGGGGCAGGGACGGTATACGAGCAGTACTTC.

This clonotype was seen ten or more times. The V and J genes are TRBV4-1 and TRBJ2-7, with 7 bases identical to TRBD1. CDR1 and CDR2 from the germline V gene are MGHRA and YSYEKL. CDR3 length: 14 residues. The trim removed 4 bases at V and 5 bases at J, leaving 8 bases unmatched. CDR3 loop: CASSPRQGRDEQYF. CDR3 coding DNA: TGCGCCAGCAGCCCCCGACAGGGCAGGGACGAGCAGTACTTC.